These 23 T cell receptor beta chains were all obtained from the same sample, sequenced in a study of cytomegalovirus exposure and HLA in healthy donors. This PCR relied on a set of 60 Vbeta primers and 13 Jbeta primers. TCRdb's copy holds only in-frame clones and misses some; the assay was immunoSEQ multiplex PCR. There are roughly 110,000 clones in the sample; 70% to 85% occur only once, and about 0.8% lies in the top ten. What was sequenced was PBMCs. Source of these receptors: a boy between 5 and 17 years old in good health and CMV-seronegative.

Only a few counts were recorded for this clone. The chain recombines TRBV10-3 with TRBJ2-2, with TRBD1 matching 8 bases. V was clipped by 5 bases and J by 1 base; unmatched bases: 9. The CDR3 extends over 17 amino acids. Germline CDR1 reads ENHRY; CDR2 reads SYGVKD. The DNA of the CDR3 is TGTGCCATCAGTATAAAGGGACAGGACAAGAACACCGGGGAGCTGTTTTTT. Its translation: CAISIKGQDKNTGELFF.

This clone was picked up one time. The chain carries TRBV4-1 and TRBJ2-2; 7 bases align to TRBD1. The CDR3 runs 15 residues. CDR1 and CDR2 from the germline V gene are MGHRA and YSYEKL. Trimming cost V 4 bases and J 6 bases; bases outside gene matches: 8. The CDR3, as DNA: TGCGCCAGCAGCCCACGACAGGGTATGGCCGGGGAGCTGTTTTTT. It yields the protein CASSPRQGMAGELFF.

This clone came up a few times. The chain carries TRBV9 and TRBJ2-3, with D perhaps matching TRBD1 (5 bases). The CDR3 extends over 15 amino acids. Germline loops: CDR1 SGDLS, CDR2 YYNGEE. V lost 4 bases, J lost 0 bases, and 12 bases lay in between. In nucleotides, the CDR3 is TGTGCCAGCAGCCATGGGGCGACAAGCACAGATACGCAGTATTTT. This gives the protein CASSHGATSTDTQYF.

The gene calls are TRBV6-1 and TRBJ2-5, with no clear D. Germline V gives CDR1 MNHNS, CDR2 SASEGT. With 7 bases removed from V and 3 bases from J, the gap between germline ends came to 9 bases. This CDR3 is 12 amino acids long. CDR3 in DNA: TGTGCCAGCAACCGGGTAGAAGAGACCCAGTACTTC. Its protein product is CASNRVEETQYF.

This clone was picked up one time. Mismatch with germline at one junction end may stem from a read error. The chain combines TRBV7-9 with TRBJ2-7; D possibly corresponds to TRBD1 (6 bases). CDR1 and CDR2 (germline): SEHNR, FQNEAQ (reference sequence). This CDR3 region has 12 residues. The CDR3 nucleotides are TGTTCCAGCAGCTTAGAAGACAGGCTGCAGTACTTC. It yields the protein CSSSLEDRLQYF.

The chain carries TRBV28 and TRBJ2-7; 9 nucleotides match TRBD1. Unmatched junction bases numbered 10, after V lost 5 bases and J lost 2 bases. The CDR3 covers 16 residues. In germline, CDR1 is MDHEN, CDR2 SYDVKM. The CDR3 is CASSLTPGTGTYEQYF. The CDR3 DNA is TGTGCCAGCAGTCTAACTCCCGGGACAGGGACCTACGAGCAGTACTTC.

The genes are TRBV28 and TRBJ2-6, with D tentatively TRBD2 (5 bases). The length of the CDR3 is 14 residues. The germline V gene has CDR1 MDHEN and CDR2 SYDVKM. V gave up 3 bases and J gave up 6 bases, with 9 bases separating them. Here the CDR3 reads CASSFPGLANVLTF. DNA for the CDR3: TGTGCCAGCAGTTTCCCCGGACTGGCCAACGTCCTGACTTTC.

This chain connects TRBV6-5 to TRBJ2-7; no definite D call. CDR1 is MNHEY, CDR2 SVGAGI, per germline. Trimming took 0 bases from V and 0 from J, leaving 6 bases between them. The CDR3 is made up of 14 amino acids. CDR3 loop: CASSYSLSSYEQYF. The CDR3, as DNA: TGTGCCAGCAGTTACTCCTTGAGCTCCTACGAGCAGTACTTC.

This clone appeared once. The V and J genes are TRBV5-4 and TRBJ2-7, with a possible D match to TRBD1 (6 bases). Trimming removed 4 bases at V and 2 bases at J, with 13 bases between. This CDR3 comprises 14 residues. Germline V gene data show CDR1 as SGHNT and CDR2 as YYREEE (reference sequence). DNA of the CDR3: TGTGCCAGCAGCCCCCAGGGGCTTCCCTACGAGCAGTACTTC. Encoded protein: CASSPQGLPYEQYF.

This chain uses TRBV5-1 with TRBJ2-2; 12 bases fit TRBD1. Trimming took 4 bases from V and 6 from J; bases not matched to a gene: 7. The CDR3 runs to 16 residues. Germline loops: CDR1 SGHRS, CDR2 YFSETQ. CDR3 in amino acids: CASSPQGQGAAGELFF. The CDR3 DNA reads TGCGCCAGCAGCCCCCAGGGACAGGGGGCAGCCGGGGAGCTGTTTTTT.

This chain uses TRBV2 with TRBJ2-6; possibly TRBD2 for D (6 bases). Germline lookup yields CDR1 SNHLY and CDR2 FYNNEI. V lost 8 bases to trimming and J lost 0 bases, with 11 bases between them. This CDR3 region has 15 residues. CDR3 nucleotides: TGTGCCAGCGGCCTGGGAGGCTCTGGGGCCAACGTCCTGACTTTC. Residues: CASGLGGSGANVLTF.

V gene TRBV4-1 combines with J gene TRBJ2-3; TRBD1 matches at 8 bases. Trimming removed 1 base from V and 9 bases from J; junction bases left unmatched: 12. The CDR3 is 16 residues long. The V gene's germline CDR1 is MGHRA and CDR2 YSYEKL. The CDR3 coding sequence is TGCGCCAGCAGCCAAGTATGGCAGGGGGCACATGGGACGCAGTATTTT. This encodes CASSQVWQGAHGTQYF.

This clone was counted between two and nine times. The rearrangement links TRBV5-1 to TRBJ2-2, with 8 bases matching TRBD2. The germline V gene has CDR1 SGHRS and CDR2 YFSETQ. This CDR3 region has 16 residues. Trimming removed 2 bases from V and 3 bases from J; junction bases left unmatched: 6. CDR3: CASSFLRGAYTGELFF. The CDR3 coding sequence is TGCGCCAGCAGCTTCTTGCGGGGGGCGTACACCGGGGAGCTGTTTTTT.

Here the CDR3 reads CASIGRAGANVLTF. CDR3 nucleotide sequence: TGTGCCAGCATTGGCAGGGCCGGGGCCAACGTCCTGACTTTC. The chain has TRBV2 and TRBJ2-6; maybe TRBD1 (5 bases). Trimming stripped 7 bases from V and 4 bases from J, with 11 bases between. CDR1 and CDR2 from the germline V gene are SNHLY and FYNNEI. This CDR3 is built from 14 residues.

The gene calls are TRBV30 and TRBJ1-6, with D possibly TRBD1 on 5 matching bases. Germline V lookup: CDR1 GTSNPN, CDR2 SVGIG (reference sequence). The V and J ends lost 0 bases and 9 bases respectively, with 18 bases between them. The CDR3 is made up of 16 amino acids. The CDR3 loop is CAWSVSDTLRGSPLHF. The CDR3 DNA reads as TGTGCCTGGAGTGTATCGGACACCCTTAGGGGTTCACCCCTCCACTTT.

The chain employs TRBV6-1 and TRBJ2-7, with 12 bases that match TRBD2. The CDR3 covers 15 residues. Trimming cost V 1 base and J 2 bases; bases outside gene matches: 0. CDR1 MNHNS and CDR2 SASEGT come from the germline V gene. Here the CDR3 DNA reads TGTGCCAGCAGTGAAGGACTAGCGGGGGCCTACGAGCAGTACTTC. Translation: CASSEGLAGAYEQYF.

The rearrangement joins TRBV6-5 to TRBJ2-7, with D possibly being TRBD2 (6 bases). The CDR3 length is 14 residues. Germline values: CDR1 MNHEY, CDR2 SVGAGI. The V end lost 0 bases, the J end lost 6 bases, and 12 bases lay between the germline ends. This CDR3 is CASSYSSGSGEQYF. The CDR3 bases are TGTGCCAGCAGTTACTCTTCCGGGAGCGGCGAGCAGTACTTC.

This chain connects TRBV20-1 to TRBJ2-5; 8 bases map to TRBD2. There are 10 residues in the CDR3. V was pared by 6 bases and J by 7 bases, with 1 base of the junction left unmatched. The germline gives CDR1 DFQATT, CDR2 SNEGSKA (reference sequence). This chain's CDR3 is CSAGGGTQYF. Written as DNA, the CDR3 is TGCAGTGCCGGGGGGGGGACCCAGTACTTC.

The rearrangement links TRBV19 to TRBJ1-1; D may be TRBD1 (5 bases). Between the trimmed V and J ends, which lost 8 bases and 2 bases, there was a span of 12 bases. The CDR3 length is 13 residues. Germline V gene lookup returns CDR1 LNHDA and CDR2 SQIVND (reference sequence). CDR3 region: CASLKTGNTEAFF. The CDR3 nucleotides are TGTGCCAGTTTAAAAACAGGTAACACTGAAGCTTTCTTT. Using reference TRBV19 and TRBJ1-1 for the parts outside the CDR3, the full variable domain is DGGITQSPKYLFRKEGQNVTLSCEQNLNHDAMYWYRQDPGQGLRLIYYSQIVNDFQKGDIAEGYSVSREKKESFPLTVTSAQKNPTAFYLCASLKTGNTEAFFGQGTRLTVV.

CDR3 protein: CASSPGSLAANYEQYF. CDR3 nucleotide sequence: TGTGCCAGCAGCCCCGGCTCACTAGCGGCAAACTACGAGCAGTACTTC. This chain connects TRBV9 to TRBJ2-7, with TRBD2 identical over 8 bases. The length of the CDR3 is 16 residues. Losses at the gene ends were 4 bases for V and 3 bases for J; bases not matched to a gene: 12. Germline CDR1 is SGDLS and CDR2 is YYNGEE.

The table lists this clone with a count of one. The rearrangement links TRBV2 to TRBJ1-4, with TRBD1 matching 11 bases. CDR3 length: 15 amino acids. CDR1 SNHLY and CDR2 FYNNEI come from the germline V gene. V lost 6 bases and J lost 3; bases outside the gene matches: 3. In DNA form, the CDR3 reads TGTGCCAGCAGGGACAGGGGGCGTTCTAATGAAAAACTGTTTTTT. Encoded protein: CASRDRGRSNEKLFF. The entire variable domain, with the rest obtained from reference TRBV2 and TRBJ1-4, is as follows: EPEVTQTPSHQVTQMGQEVILRCVPISNHLYFYWYRQILGQKVEFLVSFYNNEISEKSEIFDDQFSVERPDGSNFTLKIRSTKLEDSAMYFCASRDRGRSNEKLFFGSGTQLSVL.

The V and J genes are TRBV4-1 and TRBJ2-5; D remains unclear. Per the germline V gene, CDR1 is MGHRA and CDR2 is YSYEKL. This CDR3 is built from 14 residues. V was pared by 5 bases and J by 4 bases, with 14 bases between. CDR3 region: CASSVRPGGETQYF. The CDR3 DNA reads TGCGCCAGCAGCGTACGCCCCGGTGGAGAGACCCAGTACTTC.

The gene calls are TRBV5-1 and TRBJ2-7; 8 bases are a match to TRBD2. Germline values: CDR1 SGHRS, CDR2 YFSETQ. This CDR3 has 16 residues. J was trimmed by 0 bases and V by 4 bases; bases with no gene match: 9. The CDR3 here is CASSPNLGTSSYEQYF. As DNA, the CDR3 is TGCGCCAGCAGCCCTAACCTCGGGACTAGCTCCTACGAGCAGTACTTC.